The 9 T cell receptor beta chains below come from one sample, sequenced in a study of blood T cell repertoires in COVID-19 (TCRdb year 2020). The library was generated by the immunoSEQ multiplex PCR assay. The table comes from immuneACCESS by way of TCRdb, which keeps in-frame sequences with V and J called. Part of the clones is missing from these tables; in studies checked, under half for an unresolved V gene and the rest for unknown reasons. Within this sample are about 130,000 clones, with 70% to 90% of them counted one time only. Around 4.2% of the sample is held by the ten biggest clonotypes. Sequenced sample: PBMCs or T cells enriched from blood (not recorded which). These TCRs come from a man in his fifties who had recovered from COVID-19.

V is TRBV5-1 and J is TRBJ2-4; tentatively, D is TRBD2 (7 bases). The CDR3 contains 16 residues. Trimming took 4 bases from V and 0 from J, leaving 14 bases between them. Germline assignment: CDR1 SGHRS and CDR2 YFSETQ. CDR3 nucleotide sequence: TGCGCCAGCAGCAAGACAGGACTAGTAGCCAAAAACATTCAGTACTTC. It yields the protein CASSKTGLVAKNIQYF.

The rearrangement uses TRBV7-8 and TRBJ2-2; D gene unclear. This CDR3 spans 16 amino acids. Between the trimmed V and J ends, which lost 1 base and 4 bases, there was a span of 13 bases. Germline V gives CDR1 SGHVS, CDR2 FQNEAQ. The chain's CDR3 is CASSLGAYVSTGELFF. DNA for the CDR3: TGTGCCAGCAGCTTAGGAGCTTATGTGAGCACCGGGGAGCTGTTTTTT.

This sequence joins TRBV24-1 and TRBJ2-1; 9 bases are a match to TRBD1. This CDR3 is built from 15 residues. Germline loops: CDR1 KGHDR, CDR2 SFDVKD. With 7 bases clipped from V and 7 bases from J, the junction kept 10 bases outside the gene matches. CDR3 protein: CATRDPSGQGNEQFF. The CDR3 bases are TGTGCCACCAGAGACCCGTCCGGACAGGGGAATGAGCAGTTCTTC.

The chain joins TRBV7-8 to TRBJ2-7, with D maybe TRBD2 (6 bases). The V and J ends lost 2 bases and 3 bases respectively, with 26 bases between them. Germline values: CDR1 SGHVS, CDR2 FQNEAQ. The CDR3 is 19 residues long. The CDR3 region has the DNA TGTGCCAGCAGCTTATTGGGCCACTCGGGAGAATTAGTTTTCTACGAGCAGTACTTC. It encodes CASSLLGHSGELVFYEQYF.

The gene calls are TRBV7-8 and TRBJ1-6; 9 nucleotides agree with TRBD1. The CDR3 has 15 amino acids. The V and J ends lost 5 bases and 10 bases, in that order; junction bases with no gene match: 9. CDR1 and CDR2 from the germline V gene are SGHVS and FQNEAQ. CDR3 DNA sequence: TGTGCCAGCAGCACGGGACAGGGAGTTCTCTCACCCCTCCACTTT. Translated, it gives CASSTGQGVLSPLHF.

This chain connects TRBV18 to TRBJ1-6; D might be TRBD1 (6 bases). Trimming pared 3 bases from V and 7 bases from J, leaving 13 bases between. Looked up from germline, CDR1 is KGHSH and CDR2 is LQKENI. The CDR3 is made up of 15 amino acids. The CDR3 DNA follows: TGTGCCAGCTCACCTAGGACAGAGAAAAATTCACCCCTCCACTTT. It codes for CASSPRTEKNSPLHF.

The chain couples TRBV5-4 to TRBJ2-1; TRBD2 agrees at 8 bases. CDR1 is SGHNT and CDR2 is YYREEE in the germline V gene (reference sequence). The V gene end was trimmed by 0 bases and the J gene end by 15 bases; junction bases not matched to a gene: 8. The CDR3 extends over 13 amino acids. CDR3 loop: CASSLEAGRGGFF. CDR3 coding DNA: TGTGCCAGCAGCTTGGAGGCCGGGAGGGGGGGGTTCTTC.

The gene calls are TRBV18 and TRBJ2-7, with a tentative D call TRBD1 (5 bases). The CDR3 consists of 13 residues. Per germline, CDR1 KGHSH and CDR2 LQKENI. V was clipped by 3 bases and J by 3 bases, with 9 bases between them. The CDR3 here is CASSPTTDYEQYF. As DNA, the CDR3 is TGTGCCAGCTCACCGACGACAGACTACGAGCAGTACTTC.

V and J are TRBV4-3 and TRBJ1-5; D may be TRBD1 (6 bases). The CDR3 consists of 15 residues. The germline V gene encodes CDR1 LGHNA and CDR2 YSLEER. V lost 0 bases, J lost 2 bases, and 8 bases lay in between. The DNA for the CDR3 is TGCGCCAGCAGCCAAGATAGACAGGGCAATCAGCCCCAGCATTTT. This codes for CASSQDRQGNQPQHF.